The clone carrying this T cell receptor (beta chain) was seen only a few times. The antigen remains undetermined. The sample belongs to a study of ipilimumab plus nivolumab after autologous stem cell transplantation. Study-level background: Typical patient got four to six ipilimumab doses and seven to nine nivolumab doses (median). The DLBCL cohort had primary refractory and relapsed disease, with 18-month progression-free survival of approximately 87% and 28%. Study-wide results and caveats: TCR repertoire, Treg phenotype and gut microbiota reportedly support more study of this approach.

The protocol was immunoSEQ multiplex PCR, while the TCRdb copy is restricted to in-frame clones and leaves out a portion. The table has fewer than 95,000 clones, 75% to 85% seen once. V shed 2 bases and J shed 6 bases, with 14 bases lying between them. This CDR3 comprises 15 residues. Checkpoint therapy with ipilimumab 1 mg/kg began 14 to 28 days after transplant. The clonotype was recovered from a male donor with diffuse large B-cell lymphoma. The J gene is TRBJ2-1, the V gene TRBV23-1; tentatively, D is TRBD1 (5 bases). TRBV23-1 is noted as an ORF with a role that remains uncertain. The sequenced sample was PBMCs, obtained in a trial of ipilimumab plus nivolumab as post-transplant consolidation. CDR3 protein: CASSQGSGCCNEQFF. The CDR3 DNA follows: TGCGCCAGCAGTCAAGGTTCAGGGTGTTGCAATGAGCAGTTCTTC.